This entry describes one T cell receptor (beta chain). Its specificity is unknown. The entry originates in a study of response to subunit inactivated influenza vaccine. General study findings and limits: New T cells are recruited in small numbers by each seasonal influenza vaccination, according to the authors' suggestion.

J was trimmed by 2 bases and V by 10 bases; bases with no gene match: 3. The CDR3 loop spans 13 amino acids. Using its own MiXCR run on the RT-PCR reads, TCRdb lists one record per CDR3 protein. The sample records about 500,000 distinct CDR3 sequences, 6% to 9% being singletons. The source material was PBMCs from blood, sampled less than 30 months after vaccination. This TCR was sampled from a man aged 45-69 years who received an inactivated influenza vaccine. The gene calls are TRBV12-3 or TRBV12-4 and TRBJ2-2, with 8 positions matching TRBD1. The CDR3 here is CAIGQGNTGELFF. The CDR3 region has the DNA TGTGCCATTGGACAGGGCAACACCGGGGAGCTGTTTTTT.